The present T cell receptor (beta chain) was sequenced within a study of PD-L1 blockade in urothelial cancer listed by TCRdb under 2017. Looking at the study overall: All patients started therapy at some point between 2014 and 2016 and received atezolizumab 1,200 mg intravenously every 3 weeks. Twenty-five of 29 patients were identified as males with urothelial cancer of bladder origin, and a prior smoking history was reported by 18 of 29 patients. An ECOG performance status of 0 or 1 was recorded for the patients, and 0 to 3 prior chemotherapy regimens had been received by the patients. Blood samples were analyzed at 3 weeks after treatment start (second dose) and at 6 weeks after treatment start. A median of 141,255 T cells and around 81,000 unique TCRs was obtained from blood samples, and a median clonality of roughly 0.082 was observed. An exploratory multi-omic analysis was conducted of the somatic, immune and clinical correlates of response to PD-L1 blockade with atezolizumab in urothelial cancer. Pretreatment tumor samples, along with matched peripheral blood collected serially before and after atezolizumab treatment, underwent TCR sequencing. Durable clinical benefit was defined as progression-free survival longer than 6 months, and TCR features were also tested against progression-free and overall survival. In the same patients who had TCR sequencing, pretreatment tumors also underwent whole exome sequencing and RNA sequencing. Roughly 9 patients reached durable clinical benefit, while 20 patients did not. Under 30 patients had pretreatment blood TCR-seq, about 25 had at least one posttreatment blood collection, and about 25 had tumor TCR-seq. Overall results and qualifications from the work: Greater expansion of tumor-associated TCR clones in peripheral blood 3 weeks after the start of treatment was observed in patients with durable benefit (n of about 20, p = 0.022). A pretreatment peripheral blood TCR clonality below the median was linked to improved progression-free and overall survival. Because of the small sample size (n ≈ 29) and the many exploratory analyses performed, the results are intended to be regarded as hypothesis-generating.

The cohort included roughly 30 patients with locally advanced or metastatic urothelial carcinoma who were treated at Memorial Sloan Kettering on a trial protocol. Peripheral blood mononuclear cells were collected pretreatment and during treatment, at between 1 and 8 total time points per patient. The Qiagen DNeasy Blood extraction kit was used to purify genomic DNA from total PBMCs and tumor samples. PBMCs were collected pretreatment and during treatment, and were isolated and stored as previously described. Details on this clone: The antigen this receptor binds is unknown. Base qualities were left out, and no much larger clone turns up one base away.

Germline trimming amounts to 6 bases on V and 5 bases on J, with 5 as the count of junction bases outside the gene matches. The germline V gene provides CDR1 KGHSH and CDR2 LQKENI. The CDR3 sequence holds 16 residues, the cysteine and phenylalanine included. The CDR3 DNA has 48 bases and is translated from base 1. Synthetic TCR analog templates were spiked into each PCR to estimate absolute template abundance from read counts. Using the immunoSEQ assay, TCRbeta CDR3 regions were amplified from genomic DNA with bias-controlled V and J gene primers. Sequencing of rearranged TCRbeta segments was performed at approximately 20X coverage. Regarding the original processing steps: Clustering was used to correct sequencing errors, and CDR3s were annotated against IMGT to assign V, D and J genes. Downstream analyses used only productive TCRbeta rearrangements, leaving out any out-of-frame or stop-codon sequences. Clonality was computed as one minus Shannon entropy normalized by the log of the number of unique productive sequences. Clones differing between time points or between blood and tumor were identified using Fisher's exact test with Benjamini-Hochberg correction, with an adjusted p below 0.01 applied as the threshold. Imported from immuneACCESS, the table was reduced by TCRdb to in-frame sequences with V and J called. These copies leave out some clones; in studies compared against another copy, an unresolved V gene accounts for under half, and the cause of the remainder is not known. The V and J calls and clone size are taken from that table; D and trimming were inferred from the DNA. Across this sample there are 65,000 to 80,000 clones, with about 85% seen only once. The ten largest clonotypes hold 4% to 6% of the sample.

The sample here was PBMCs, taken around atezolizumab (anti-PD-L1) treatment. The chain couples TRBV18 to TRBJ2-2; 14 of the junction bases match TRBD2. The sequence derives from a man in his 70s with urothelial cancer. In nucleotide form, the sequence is TGTGCCAGCTCGGGACTAGCGGGAGTTGGGACCGGGGAGCTGTTTTTT. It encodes CASSGLAGVGTGELFF.